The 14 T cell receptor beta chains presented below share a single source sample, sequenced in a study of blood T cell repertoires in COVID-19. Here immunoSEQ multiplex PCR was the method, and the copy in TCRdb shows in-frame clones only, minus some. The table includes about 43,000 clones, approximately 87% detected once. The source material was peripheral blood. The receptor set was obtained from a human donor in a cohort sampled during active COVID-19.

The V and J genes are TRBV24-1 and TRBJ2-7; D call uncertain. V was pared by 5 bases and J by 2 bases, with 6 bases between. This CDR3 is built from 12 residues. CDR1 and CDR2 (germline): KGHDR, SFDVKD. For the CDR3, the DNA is TGTGCCACCAGTGGACATACCTACGAGCAGTACTTC. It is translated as CATSGHTYEQYF.

For the CDR3, the DNA is TGCAGCGCTTCGGACAAAATCTACGAGCAGTACTTC. Residues: CSASDKIYEQYF. The chain has TRBV29-1 and TRBJ2-7, with D maybe TRBD1 (5 bases). This CDR3 contains 12 residues. The germline V gene encodes CDR1 SQVTM and CDR2 ANQGSEA. The V and J ends lost 7 bases and 3 bases respectively, with 13 bases between them.

The CDR3 spells CASSAKQGSYEQYF. The CDR3 DNA reads as TGTGCCAGCAGTGCGAAACAGGGGTCCTACGAGCAGTACTTC. The rearrangement uses TRBV2 and TRBJ2-7; 7 bases map to TRBD1. Unmatched junction bases numbered 4, after V lost 4 bases and J lost 1 base. This CDR3 has 14 residues. Germline loops: CDR1 SNHLY, CDR2 FYNNEI. Together with reference TRBV2 and TRBJ2-7, the CDR3 gives the full variable domain: EPEVTQTPSHQVTQMGQEVILRCVPISNHLYFYWYRQILGQKVEFLVSFYNNEISEKSEIFDDQFSVERPDGSNFTLKIRSTKLEDSAMYFCASSAKQGSYEQYFGPGTRLTVT.

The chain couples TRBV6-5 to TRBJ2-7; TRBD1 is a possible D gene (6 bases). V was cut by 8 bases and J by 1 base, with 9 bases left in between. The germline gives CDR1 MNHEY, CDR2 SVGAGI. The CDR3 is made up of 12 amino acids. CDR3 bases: TGTGCCAGCCGGGACACATCCTACGAGCAGTACTTC. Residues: CASRDTSYEQYF.

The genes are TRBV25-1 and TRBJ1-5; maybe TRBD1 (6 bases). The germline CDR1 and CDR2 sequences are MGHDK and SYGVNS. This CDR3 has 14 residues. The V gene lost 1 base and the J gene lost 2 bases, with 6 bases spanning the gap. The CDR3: CASSESGGNQPQHF. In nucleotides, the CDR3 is TGTGCCAGCAGTGAATCAGGGGGCAATCAGCCCCAGCATTTT.

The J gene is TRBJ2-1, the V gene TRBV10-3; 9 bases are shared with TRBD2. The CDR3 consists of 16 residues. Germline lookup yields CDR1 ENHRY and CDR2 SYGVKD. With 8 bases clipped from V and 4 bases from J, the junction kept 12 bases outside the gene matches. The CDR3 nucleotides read TGTGCCATCCGAGGGCGGGAGGGCCGCTCTTACAATGAGCAGTTCTTC. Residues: CAIRGREGRSYNEQFF.

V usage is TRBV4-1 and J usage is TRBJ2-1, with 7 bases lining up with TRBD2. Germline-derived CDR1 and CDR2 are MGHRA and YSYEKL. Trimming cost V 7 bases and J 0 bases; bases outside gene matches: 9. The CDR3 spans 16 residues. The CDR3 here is CASTPLLAVSYNEQFF. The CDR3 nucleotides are TGCGCCAGCACCCCCCTCCTAGCGGTCTCCTACAATGAGCAGTTCTTC.

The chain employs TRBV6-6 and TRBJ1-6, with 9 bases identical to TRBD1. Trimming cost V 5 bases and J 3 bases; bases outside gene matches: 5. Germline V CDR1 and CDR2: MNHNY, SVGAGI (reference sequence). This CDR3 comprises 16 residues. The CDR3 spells CASSHRGPDYNSPLHF. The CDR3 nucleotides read TGTGCCAGCAGTCACAGGGGGCCGGACTATAATTCACCCCTCCACTTT.

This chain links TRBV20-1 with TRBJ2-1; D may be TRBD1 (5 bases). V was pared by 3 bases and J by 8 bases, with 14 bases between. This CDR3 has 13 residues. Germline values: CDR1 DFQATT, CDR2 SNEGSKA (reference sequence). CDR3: CSASPSRVDEQFF. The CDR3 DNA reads TGCAGTGCTAGTCCCAGCAGGGTGGATGAGCAGTTCTTC.

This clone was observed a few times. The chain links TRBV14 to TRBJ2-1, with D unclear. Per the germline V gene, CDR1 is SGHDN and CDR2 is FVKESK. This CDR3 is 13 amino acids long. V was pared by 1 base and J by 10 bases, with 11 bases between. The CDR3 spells CASSQGNSMEQFF. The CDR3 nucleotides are TGTGCCAGCAGCCAAGGAAACAGCATGGAGCAGTTCTTC. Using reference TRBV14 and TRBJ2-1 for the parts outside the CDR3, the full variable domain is EAGVTQFPSHSVIEKGQTVTLRCDPISGHDNLYWYRRVMGKEIKFLLHFVKESKQDESGMPNNRFLAERTGGTYSTLKVQPAELEDSGVYFCASSQGNSMEQFFGPGTRLTVL.

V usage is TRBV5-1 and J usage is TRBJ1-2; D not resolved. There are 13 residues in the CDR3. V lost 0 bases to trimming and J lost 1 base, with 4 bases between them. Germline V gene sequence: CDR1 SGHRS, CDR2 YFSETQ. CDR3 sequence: CASSLDSNYGYTF. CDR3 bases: TGCGCCAGCAGCTTGGACAGTAACTATGGCTACACCTTC. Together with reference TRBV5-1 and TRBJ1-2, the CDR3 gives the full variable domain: KAGVTQTPRYLIKTRGQQVTLSCSPISGHRSVSWYQQTPGQGLQFLFEYFSETQRNKGNFPGRFSGRQFSNSRSEMNVSTLELGDSALYLCASSLDSNYGYTFGSGTRLTVV.

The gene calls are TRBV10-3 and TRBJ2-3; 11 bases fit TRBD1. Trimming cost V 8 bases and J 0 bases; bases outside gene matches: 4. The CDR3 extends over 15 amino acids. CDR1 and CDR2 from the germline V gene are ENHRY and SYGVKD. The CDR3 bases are TGTGCCATCGGCCGGGACAGGGGGAGCACAGATACGCAGTATTTT. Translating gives CAIGRDRGSTDTQYF.

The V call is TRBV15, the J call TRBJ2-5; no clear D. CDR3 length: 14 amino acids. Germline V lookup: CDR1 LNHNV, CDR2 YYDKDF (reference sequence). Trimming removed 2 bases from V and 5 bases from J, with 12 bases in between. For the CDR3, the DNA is TGTGCCACCAGCAGAACCACCCCTAGGGAGACCCAGTACTTC. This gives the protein CATSRTTPRETQYF.

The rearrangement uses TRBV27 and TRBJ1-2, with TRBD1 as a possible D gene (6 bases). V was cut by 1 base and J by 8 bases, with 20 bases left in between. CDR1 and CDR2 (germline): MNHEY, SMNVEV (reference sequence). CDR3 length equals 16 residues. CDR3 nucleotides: TGTGCCAGCAGTTTATTGCCCTTACAGGGAGGGCGGGGCTACACCTTC. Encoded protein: CASSLLPLQGGRGYTF.